These 25 T cell receptor beta chains came from one sample sequenced in a study of neurological immune-mediated disorders. MiXCR was run by TCRdb on the 5' RACE reads, yielding one entry per CDR3 protein. Of about 66,000 distinct CDR3 sequences in the sample, 3.5% to 5% were seen once. Sample: PBMCs. Source of these receptors: a man aged 30 to 39 with multiple sclerosis.

This clonotype was detected ten times or more. The J gene is TRBJ2-1, the V gene TRBV20-1, with 10 nucleotides matching TRBD2. Germline V gene data show CDR1 as DFQATT and CDR2 as SNEGSKA (reference sequence). V lost 0 bases to trimming and J lost 0 bases; unmatched junction nucleotides: 8. This CDR3 contains 18 residues. The CDR3 DNA sequence: TGCAGTGCTAGAGACCCTAGCGGGGGCCCTAACTCCTACAATGAGCAGTTCTTC. Translating gives CSARDPSGGPNSYNEQFF.

This clonotype was seen at least ten times. The chain is built from TRBV6-6 and TRBJ2-1; 7 bases line up with TRBD1. This CDR3 has 15 residues. Trimming took 6 bases from V and 3 from J; bases not matched to a gene: 8. CDR1 is MNHNY, CDR2 SVGAGI, per germline (reference sequence). The CDR3 DNA reads TGTGCCAGCAGGAAACAGGGGATCCGCTACAATGAGCAGTTCTTC. Protein product: CASRKQGIRYNEQFF.

The sample holds many counts of this clonotype. The V call is TRBV14, the J call TRBJ2-3; D not certain. Germline CDR1 and CDR2: SGHDN and FVKESK. Trimming removed 2 bases at V and 2 bases at J, with 14 bases between. The CDR3 has 16 residues. The CDR3 region is CASSQKLGGYTDTQYF. The CDR3 coding sequence is TGTGCCAGCAGCCAAAAATTGGGCGGATACACAGATACGCAGTATTTT.

This clonotype was seen repeatedly, ten times or more. The chain employs TRBV5-1 and TRBJ1-6; no clear D gene. Between the trimmed V and J ends, which lost 2 bases and 4 bases, there was a span of 4 bases. The CDR3 spans 13 residues. CDR1 and CDR2 from the germline V gene are SGHRS and YFSETQ. The CDR3 DNA follows: TGCGCCAGCAGCTTTGAGTATAATTCACCCCTCCACTTT. It specifies CASSFEYNSPLHF. Full variable domain (outside the CDR3, taken from reference TRBV5-1 and TRBJ1-6): KAGVTQTPRYLIKTRGQQVTLSCSPISGHRSVSWYQQTPGQGLQFLFEYFSETQRNKGNFPGRFSGRQFSNSRSEMNVSTLELGDSALYLCASSFEYNSPLHFGNGTRLTVT.

This clonotype appeared many times. The genes are TRBV5-1 and TRBJ1-1, with a weak D call TRBD1 (5 bases). Germline loops: CDR1 SGHRS, CDR2 YFSETQ. V lost 4 bases to trimming and J lost 4 bases, with 14 bases between them. The CDR3 spans 14 residues. The CDR3 region has the DNA TGCGCCAGCAGCCCCGGGACGCGGGGCACTGAAGCTTTCTTT. Translating it yields CASSPGTRGTEAFF.

This clonotype was detected many times. This rearrangement joins TRBV6-5 to TRBJ1-2; D is unclear. Between the trimmed V and J ends, which lost 0 bases and 1 base, there was a span of 6 bases. Per the germline V gene, CDR1 is MNHEY and CDR2 is SVGAGI. The CDR3 sequence is 14 residues long. The CDR3: CASSYSTDNYGYTF. DNA for the CDR3: TGTGCCAGCAGTTACTCGACGGATAACTATGGCTACACCTTC.

This clonotype was seen at least ten times. V usage is TRBV29-1 and J usage is TRBJ2-3; D may correspond to TRBD1 or TRBD2 (6 bases each). The CDR3 is 15 residues long. Trimming took off 4 bases at V and 2 bases at J, with 16 bases between the two ends. From germline, CDR1 is SQVTM and CDR2 ANQGSEA. Here the CDR3 reads CSVAAQGLDTDTQYF. The CDR3 bases are TGCAGCGTTGCAGCACAGGGACTGGACACAGATACGCAGTATTTT.

At least ten counts were recorded for this clonotype. The genes are TRBV7-9 and TRBJ2-7; D unclear. Between the trimmed V and J ends, which lost 1 base and 5 bases, there was a span of 12 bases. Per the germline V gene, CDR1 is SEHNR and CDR2 is FQNEAQ (reference sequence). This CDR3 has 14 residues. CDR3 nucleotides: TGTGCCAGCAGCTTAGTTGCCCTAACGGACGAGCAGTACTTC. Protein: CASSLVALTDEQYF. Combining the CDR3 with reference TRBV7-9 and TRBJ2-7 gives the whole variable domain DTGVSQNPRHKITKRGQNVTFRCDPISEHNRLYWYRQTLGQGPEFLTYFQNEAQLEKSRLLSDRFSAERPKGSFSTLEIQRTEQGDSAMYLCASSLVALTDEQYFGPGTRLTVT.

This clonotype was observed many times. The chain couples TRBV20-1 to TRBJ2-7; D tentatively reads TRBD1 or TRBD2 (5 bases each). V gave up 8 bases and J gave up 2 bases, with 19 bases separating them. Germline CDR1 DFQATT, CDR2 SNEGSKA (reference sequence). CDR3 length equals 14 residues. This chain's CDR3 is CSPAVGRRAYEQYF. The CDR3 coding sequence is TGCAGTCCTGCGGTGGGACGGAGAGCCTACGAGCAGTACTTC.

Comment on this clonotype: A much larger clone differs by one base, so this may be a read error. CDR3 nucleotides: TGTGTCAGCAGCCACCTGGGGAACACTGAAGCTTTCTTT. Translating it yields CVSSHLGNTEAFF. The chain links TRBV3-1 to TRBJ1-1; no definite D call. This CDR3 has 13 amino acids. From germline, CDR1 is LGHDT and CDR2 YNNKEL (reference sequence).

Many counts were recorded for this clonotype. The genes are TRBV27 and TRBJ2-1; TRBD1 agrees at 10 bases. Germline trimming cut 5 bases from V and 2 bases from J; bases unmatched to any gene: 6. This CDR3 contains 16 residues. Germline values: CDR1 MNHEY, CDR2 SMNVEV (reference sequence). The CDR3 DNA sequence: TGTGCCAGCAGTCCCACCGGGACAGGGGCCTACAATGAGCAGTTCTTC. This translates into CASSPTGTGAYNEQFF.

The sample holds many counts of this clonotype. The chain is built from TRBV29-1 and TRBJ1-4, with 8 positions matching TRBD1. The germline CDR1 and CDR2 sequences are SQVTM and ANQGSEA. This CDR3 has 14 amino acids. V was clipped by 6 bases and J by 1 base; unmatched bases: 4. CDR3 protein: CSVTGQGTNEKLFF. CDR3 sequence (DNA): TGCAGCGTCACCGGACAGGGAACTAATGAAAAACTGTTTTTT.

In the case of this clonotype: With a much larger clone just one base away, this may be a read error. V usage is TRBV2 and J usage is TRBJ2-1; D is ambiguous. The length of the CDR3 is 11 residues. Trimming left V 6 bases short and J 6 bases short, with 6 bases between. Germline CDR1 and CDR2: SNHLY and FYNNEI. The CDR3 sequence: CASRLINEQFF. The CDR3 region has the DNA TGTGCCAGCAGACTTATCAATGAGCAGTTCTTC.

At least ten counts were recorded for this clonotype. The chain recombines TRBV10-3 with TRBJ1-2, with 7 nucleotides matching TRBD1. The trim removed 10 bases at V and 4 bases at J, leaving 12 bases unmatched. Germline lookup yields CDR1 ENHRY and CDR2 SYGVKD. The CDR3 spans 14 residues. Here the CDR3 reads CATRDQGQAYGYTF. The DNA of the CDR3 is TGTGCCACCAGAGATCAAGGACAGGCCTATGGCTACACCTTC.

This clonotype was recorded many times. The CDR3 loop reads CSARLGYEQYF. The DNA of the CDR3 is TGCAGTGCTAGACTGGGCTACGAGCAGTACTTC. The rearrangement links TRBV20-1 to TRBJ2-7, with D hard to call. The ends were cut back, 2 bases at V and 3 bases at J, with 5 bases in the middle. The CDR3 spans 11 residues. The germline CDR1 and CDR2 sequences are DFQATT and SNEGSKA (reference sequence).

Many counts were recorded for this clonotype. The chain carries TRBV4-3 and TRBJ1-2; 10 bases agree with TRBD1. In germline, CDR1 is LGHNA, CDR2 YSLEER. V shed 3 bases and J 7 bases; nucleotides not matched to a gene: 5. The CDR3 covers 14 residues. In nucleotides, the CDR3 is TGCGCCAGCAGCCAGGGGGACAGGGGTTCTGGCTACACCTTC. The encoded protein is CASSQGDRGSGYTF.

This clonotype was counted ten times or more. The chain links TRBV5-1 to TRBJ2-1; 7 positions agree with TRBD1. Germline loops: CDR1 SGHRS, CDR2 YFSETQ. The V segment lost 0 bases and the J segment 12 bases; nucleotides outside the gene matches: 12. The CDR3 consists of 15 residues. As DNA, the CDR3 is TGCGCCAGCAGCTTGGTTCCGGGACAGACCTCACGGCAGTTCTTC. It translates to CASSLVPGQTSRQFF. Full variable domain (outside the CDR3, taken from reference TRBV5-1 and TRBJ2-1): KAGVTQTPRYLIKTRGQQVTLSCSPISGHRSVSWYQQTPGQGLQFLFEYFSETQRNKGNFPGRFSGRQFSNSRSEMNVSTLELGDSALYLCASSLVPGQTSRQFFGPGTRLTVL.

At least ten counts were recorded for this clonotype. V gene TRBV29-1 combines with J gene TRBJ2-5; perhaps D is TRBD1 or TRBD2 (5 bases each). Germline assignment: CDR1 SQVTM and CDR2 ANQGSEA. V lost 4 bases to trimming and J lost 1 base, with 10 bases between them. There are 13 residues in the CDR3. CDR3 residues: CSVAPGLQETQYF. CDR3 sequence (DNA): TGCAGCGTTGCGCCGGGGCTCCAAGAGACCCAGTACTTC.

This clonotype was seen ten or more times. This chain connects TRBV5-1 to TRBJ2-3; TRBD2 matches at 10 bases. V trimming: 4 bases; J trimming: 1 base; junction bases outside the gene matches: 3. Germline CDR1 SGHRS, CDR2 YFSETQ. This CDR3 comprises 15 residues. The CDR3 reads CASSAGTSGTDTQYF. For the CDR3, the DNA is TGCGCCAGCAGCGCCGGGACTAGCGGCACAGATACGCAGTATTTT.

The table lists this clonotype with many counts. The rearrangement links TRBV11-2 to TRBJ2-3; 8 bases match TRBD2. The CDR3 extends over 15 amino acids. Germline CDR1 and CDR2: SGHAT and FQNNGV. Trimming at V came to 5 bases and at J to 5 bases, leaving 9 bases not matched to a gene. CDR3 sequence (DNA): TGTGCCAGCAGCCTCCTGCGGGGGGCCCAAGATACGCAGTATTTT. This gives the protein CASSLLRGAQDTQYF.

This clonotype was observed a few times. V and J are TRBV20-1 and TRBJ2-3; TRBD2 matches at 8 bases. Trimming took 6 bases from V and 11 from J; bases not matched to a gene: 16. Germline CDR1 is DFQATT and CDR2 is SNEGSKA (reference sequence). CDR3 length: 14 amino acids. The CDR3 reads CSAAGLAGPVRQYF. CDR3 coding DNA: TGCAGTGCCGCGGGGCTAGCGGGCCCCGTAAGGCAGTATTTT.

Ten or more counts support this clonotype. V usage is TRBV4-1 and J usage is TRBJ2-4, with 8 nucleotides matching TRBD1. The length of the CDR3 is 13 residues. CDR1 and CDR2 (germline): MGHRA, YSYEKL. With V trimmed by 3 bases and J by 11 bases, 6 bases remained unmatched. In DNA, the CDR3 is TGCGCCAGCAGCCAGCCGGACAGGGAGCTTCAGTACTTC. Its protein is CASSQPDRELQYF.

Many counts were recorded for this clonotype. This sequence joins TRBV12-3 or TRBV12-4 and TRBJ2-1; D not certain. Between the trimmed V and J ends, which lost 3 bases and 2 bases, there was a span of 11 bases. The CDR3 has 15 residues. The DNA of the CDR3 is TGTGCCAGCAGTTTGGGCAGTTCCCCCTACAATGAGCAGTTCTTC. Its translation: CASSLGSSPYNEQFF.

This clonotype has a count of ten or more. This rearrangement joins TRBV29-1 to TRBJ2-1, with TRBD2 matching 7 bases. Germline trimming cut 4 bases from V and 9 bases from J; bases unmatched to any gene: 12. This CDR3 spans 14 amino acids. CDR1 and CDR2 from the germline V gene are SQVTM and ANQGSEA. CDR3 protein: CSVGTGTGGGEQFF. The CDR3 bases are TGCAGCGTTGGGACGGGGACGGGGGGTGGTGAGCAGTTCTTC.

At least ten counts were recorded for this clonotype. The chain employs TRBV6-1 and TRBJ2-3; D might be TRBD1 or TRBD2, each matching 5 bases. The CDR3 is 15 residues long. The germline gives CDR1 MNHNS, CDR2 SASEGT. V shed 3 bases and J shed 0 bases, with 10 bases lying between them. CDR3 loop: CASSDSGRSTDTQYF. As DNA, the CDR3 is TGTGCCAGCAGTGATTCGGGGCGAAGCACAGATACGCAGTATTTT.